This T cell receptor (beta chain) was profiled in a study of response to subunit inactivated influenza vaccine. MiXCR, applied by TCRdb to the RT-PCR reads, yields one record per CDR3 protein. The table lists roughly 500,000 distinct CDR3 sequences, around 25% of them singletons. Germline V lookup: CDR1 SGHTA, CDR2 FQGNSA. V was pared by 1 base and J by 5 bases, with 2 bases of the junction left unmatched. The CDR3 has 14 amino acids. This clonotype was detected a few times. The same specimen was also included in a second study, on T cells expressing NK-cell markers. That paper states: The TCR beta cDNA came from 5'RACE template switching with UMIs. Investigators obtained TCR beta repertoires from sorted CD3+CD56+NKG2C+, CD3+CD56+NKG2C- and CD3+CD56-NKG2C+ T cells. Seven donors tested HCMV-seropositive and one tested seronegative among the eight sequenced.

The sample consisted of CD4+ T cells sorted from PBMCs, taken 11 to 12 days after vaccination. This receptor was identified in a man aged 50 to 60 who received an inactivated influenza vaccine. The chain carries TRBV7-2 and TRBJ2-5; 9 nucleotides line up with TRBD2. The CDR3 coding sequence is TGTGCCAGCAGCTTAGTTGCGGGGGGGGAGACCCAGTACTTC. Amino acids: CASSLVAGGETQYF.